This T cell receptor (beta chain) is drawn from a study of blood T cell repertoires in COVID-19. Study-level information: There were acute and convalescent COVID-19 samples, and they came from the United States, Italy and Spain. PBMCs, B-cell-depleted T cells, or T cells were the source of the cDNA or gDNA that made up the material.

This study enrolled people aged 18 to 89 from 20 to 25 US geographic areas. CDR1 and CDR2 (germline): SGHKS, YYEKEE (reference sequence). J was trimmed by 2 bases and V by 4 bases; bases with no gene match: 3. The CDR3 has 15 amino acids. Method: immunoSEQ multiplex PCR; TCRdb's copy keeps in-frame clones and lacks some. The sample includes some 250,000 clones, around 88% seen only once; the top ten take 2.5% to 3.5%. The chain links TRBV5-5 to TRBJ2-7; 13 bases fit TRBD2. The sequencing input was PBMCs or T cells enriched from blood (not recorded which). The TCR originated in a woman in her 40s with acute COVID-19. DNA for the CDR3: TGTGCCAGCAGCCTCGGACTAGCGGGAGCCTACGAGCAGTACTTC. Its protein product is CASSLGLAGAYEQYF.